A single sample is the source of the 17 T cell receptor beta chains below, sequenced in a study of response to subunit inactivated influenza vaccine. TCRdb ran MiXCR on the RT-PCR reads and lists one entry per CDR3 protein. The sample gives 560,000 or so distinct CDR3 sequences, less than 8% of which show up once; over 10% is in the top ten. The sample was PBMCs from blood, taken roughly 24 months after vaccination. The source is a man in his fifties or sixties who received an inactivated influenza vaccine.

CDR3 amino acids: CASSPSPGSYEQYF. The CDR3 coding sequence is TGTGCCAGCAGCCCTAGCCCAGGGTCCTACGAGCAGTACTTC. This chain links TRBV7-2 with TRBJ2-7; either TRBD1 or TRBD2 may fit D (5 bases each). Trimming stripped 5 bases from V and 1 base from J, with 12 bases between. Germline CDR1 reads SGHTA; CDR2 reads FQGNSA. The CDR3 sequence is 14 residues long.

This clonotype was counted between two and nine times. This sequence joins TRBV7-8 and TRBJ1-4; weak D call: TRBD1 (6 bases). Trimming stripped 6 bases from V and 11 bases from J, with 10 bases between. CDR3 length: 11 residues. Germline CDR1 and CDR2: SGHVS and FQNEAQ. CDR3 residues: CASSSTGKLFF. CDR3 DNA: TGTGCCAGCAGTAGTACAGGGAAACTGTTTTTT. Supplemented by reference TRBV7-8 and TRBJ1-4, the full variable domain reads GAGVSQSPRYKVAKRGQDVALRCDPISGHVSLFWYQQALGQGPEFLTYFQNEAQLDKSGLPSDRFFAERPEGSVSTLKIQRTQQEDSAVYLCASSSTGKLFFGSGTQLSVL.

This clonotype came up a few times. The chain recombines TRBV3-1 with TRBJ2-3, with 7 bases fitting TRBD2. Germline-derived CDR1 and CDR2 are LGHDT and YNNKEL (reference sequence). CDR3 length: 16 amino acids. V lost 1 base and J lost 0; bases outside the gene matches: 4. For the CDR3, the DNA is TGTGCCAGCAGCCAAGCTAGCGGATCTAGCACAGATACGCAGTATTTT. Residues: CASSQASGSSTDTQYF.

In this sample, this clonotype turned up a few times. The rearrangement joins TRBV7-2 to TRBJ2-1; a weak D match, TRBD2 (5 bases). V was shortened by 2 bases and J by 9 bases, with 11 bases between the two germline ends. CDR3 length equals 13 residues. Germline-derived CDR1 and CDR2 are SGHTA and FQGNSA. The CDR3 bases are TGTGCCAGCAGCTTACCGGGGTGGGGTGAGCAGTTCTTC. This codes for CASSLPGWGEQFF.

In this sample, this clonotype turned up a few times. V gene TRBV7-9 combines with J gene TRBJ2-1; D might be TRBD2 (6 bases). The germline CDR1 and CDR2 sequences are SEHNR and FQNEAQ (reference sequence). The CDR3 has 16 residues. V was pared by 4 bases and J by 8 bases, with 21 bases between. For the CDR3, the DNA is TGTGCCAGCAGCTCCCGTGGGGGAGGCCTTAGCCATGAGCAGTTCTTC. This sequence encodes CASSSRGGGLSHEQFF.

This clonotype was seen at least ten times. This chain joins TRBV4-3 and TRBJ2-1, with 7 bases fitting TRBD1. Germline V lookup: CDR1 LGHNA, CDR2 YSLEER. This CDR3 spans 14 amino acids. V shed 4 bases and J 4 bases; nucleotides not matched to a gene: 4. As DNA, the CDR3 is TGCGCCAGCAGCCCAGCCAGGGGGTACAATGAGCAGTTCTTC. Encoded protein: CASSPARGYNEQFF.

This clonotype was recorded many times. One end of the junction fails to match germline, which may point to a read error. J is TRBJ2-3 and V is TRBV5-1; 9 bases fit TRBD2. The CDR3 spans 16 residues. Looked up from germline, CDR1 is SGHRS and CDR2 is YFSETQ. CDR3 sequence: CASSPGASGVTDTQCF. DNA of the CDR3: TGCGCCAGCAGCCCCGGGGCTAGCGGGGTCACAGATACGCAGTGTTTT.

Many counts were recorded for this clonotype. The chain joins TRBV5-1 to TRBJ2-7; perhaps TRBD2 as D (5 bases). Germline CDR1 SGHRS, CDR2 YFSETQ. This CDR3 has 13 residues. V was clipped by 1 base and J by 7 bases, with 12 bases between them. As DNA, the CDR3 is TGCGCCAGCAGCTTGAACCCCTCGGGGGAGCAGTACTTC. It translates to CASSLNPSGEQYF.

This CDR3 reads CASSRGGLETQYF. CDR3 nucleotide sequence: TGTGCCAGCAGCCGGGGGGGGCTGGAGACCCAGTACTTC. The chain employs TRBV7-8 and TRBJ2-5, with 8 bases matching TRBD2. CDR1 and CDR2 from the germline V gene are SGHVS and FQNEAQ. Unmatched junction bases numbered 4, after V lost 5 bases and J lost 5 bases. The CDR3 is 13 residues long.

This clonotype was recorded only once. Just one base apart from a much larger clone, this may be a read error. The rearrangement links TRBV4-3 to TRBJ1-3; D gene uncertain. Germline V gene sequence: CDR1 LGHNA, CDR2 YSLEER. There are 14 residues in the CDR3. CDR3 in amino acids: CASSQGFSGDTIYF. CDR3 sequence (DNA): TGCGCCAGCAGCCAAGGGTTCTCTGGAGACACCATATATTTT.

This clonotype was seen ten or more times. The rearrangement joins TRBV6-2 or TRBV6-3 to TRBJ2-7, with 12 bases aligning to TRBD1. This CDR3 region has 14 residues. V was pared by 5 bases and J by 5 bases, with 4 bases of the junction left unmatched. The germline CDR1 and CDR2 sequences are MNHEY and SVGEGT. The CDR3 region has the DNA TGTGCCAGCAGTGTGGGGACAGGGGGCGACGAGCAGTACTTC. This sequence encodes CASSVGTGGDEQYF.

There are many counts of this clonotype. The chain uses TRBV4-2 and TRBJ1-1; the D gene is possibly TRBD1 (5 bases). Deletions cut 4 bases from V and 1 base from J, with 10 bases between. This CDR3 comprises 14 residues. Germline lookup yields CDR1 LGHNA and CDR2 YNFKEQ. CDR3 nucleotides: TGTGCCAGCAGCCCAGGGCCAGGGAACACTGAAGCTTTCTTT. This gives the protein CASSPGPGNTEAFF.

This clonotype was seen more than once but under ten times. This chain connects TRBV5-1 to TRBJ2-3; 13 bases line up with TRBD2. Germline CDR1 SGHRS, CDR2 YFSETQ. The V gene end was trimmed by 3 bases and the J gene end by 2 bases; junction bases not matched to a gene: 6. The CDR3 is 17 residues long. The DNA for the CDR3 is TGCGCCAGCAGCTCCTGGACTAGCGGGGGAACCACAGATACGCAGTATTTT. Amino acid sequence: CASSSWTSGGTTDTQYF.

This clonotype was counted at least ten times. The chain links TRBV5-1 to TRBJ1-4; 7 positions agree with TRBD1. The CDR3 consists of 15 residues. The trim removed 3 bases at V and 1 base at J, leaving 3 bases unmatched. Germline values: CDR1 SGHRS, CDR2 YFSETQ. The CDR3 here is CASSSYRGTNEKLFF. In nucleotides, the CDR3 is TGCGCCAGCAGCTCGTACAGGGGAACTAATGAAAAACTGTTTTTT.

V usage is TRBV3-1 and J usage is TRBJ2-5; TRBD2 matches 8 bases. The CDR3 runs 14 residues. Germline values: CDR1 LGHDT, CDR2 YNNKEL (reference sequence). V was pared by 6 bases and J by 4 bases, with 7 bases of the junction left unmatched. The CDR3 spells CASRVGLVGETQYF. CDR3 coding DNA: TGTGCCAGCAGAGTGGGACTAGTTGGAGAGACCCAGTACTTC.

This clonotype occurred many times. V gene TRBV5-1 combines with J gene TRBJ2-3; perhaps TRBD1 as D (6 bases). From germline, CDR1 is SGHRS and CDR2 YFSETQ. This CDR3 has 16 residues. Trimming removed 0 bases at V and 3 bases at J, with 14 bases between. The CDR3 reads CASSLGLGASTDTQYF. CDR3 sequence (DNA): TGCGCCAGCAGCTTGGGTTTGGGGGCTTCAACAGATACGCAGTATTTT.

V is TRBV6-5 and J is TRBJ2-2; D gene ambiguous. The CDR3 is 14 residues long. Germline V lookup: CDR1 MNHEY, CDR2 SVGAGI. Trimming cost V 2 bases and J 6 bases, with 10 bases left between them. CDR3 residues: CASSYGAIPGELFF. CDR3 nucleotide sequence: TGTGCCAGCAGTTACGGCGCCATCCCCGGGGAGCTGTTTTTT.